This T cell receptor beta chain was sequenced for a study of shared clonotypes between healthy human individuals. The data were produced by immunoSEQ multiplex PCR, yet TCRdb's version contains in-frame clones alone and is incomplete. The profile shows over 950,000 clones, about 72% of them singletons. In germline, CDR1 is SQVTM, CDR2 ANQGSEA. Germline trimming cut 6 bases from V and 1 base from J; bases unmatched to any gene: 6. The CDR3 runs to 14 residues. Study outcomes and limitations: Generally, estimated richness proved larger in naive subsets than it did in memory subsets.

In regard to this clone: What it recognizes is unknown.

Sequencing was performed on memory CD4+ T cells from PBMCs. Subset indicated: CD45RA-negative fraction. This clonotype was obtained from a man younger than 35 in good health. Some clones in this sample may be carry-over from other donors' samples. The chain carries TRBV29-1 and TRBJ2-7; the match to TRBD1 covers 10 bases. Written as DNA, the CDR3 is TGCAGCGTAATGCCGGGACAGGGGTCCTACGAGCAGTACTTC. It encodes CSVMPGQGSYEQYF.